Presented here are 30 T cell receptor beta chains from one specimen sequenced in a study of blood T cell repertoires in COVID-19. Clones were sequenced by immunoSEQ multiplex PCR, and TCRdb holds only the in-frame ones, with some missing. The sample has about 220,000 clones; roughly 90% are singletons. The sequenced sample was PBMCs or T cells enriched from blood (not recorded which). All receptors come from a woman aged 25 to 39 who had recovered from COVID-19.

J is TRBJ2-1 and V is TRBV5-4; 8 nucleotides agree with TRBD1. With V trimmed by 2 bases and J by 5 bases, 6 bases remained unmatched. The CDR3 has 15 amino acids. Germline CDR1 is SGHNT and CDR2 is YYREEE (reference sequence). The CDR3 nucleotides are TGTGCCAGCAGCTTCAGGGGGCGCAAGGACAATGAGCAGTTCTTC. This gives the protein CASSFRGRKDNEQFF.

This rearrangement joins TRBV5-1 to TRBJ2-7; TRBD2 matches at 9 bases. Trimming cost V 1 base and J 3 bases; bases outside gene matches: 11. The CDR3 extends over 17 amino acids. In germline, CDR1 is SGHRS, CDR2 YFSETQ. In nucleotides, the CDR3 is TGCGCCAGCAGCTTGTTCTGGGGGCTAGCGGGGAACTACGAGCAGTACTTC. This codes for CASSLFWGLAGNYEQYF.

The chain recombines TRBV19 with TRBJ1-2, with D possibly matching TRBD1 (5 bases). V was cut by 4 bases and J by 5 bases, with 8 bases left in between. The germline CDR1 and CDR2 sequences are LNHDA and SQIVND (reference sequence). The CDR3 runs 12 residues. The DNA of the CDR3 is TGTGCCAGTAGTACGGACATTTATGGCTACACCTTC. Its translation is CASSTDIYGYTF.

The rearrangement joins TRBV5-8 to TRBJ1-4, with 8 nucleotides matching TRBD1. The CDR3 is 16 residues long. CDR1 and CDR2 from the germline V gene are SGHTS and YDEGEE. V trimming: 3 bases; J trimming: 4 bases; junction bases outside the gene matches: 8. This chain's CDR3 is CASSSIRTGRNEKLFF. The CDR3, as DNA: TGTGCCAGCAGCTCGATCCGGACAGGGCGTAATGAAAAACTGTTTTTT. The full variable domain, rest sourced from reference TRBV5-8 and TRBJ1-4, is EAGVTQSPTHLIKTRGQQATLRCSPISGHTSVYWYQQALGLGLQFLLWYDEGEERNRGNFPPRFSGRQFPNYSSELNVNALELEDSALYLCASSSIRTGRNEKLFFGSGTQLSVL.

The CDR3 DNA sequence: TGTGCCAGCAGCTTGGGAAAGGGGACAGGGCTCGGTACGCAGTATTTT. Its translation is CASSLGKGTGLGTQYF. The chain carries TRBV7-2 and TRBJ2-3; TRBD1 matches 9 bases. Trimming cost V 3 bases and J 8 bases; bases outside gene matches: 12. The CDR3 totals 16 residues. CDR1 is SGHTA, CDR2 FQGNSA, per germline.

The CDR3, as DNA: TGCGCCAGCAGCTTGACAGGGAATGAAAAACTGTTTTTT. Its protein product is CASSLTGNEKLFF. V is TRBV5-1 and J is TRBJ1-4; tentative D call: TRBD1 (6 bases). Between the trimmed V and J ends, which lost 1 base and 5 bases, there was a span of 6 bases. The germline CDR1 and CDR2 sequences are SGHRS and YFSETQ. This CDR3 is built from 13 residues. The variable domain in full, with the rest retrieved from reference TRBV5-1 and TRBJ1-4, is KAGVTQTPRYLIKTRGQQVTLSCSPISGHRSVSWYQQTPGQGLQFLFEYFSETQRNKGNFPGRFSGRQFSNSRSEMNVSTLELGDSALYLCASSLTGNEKLFFGSGTQLSVL.

This clone was detected a few times. The V call is TRBV9, the J call TRBJ1-2; tentatively, D is TRBD1 (6 bases). Per the germline V gene, CDR1 is SGDLS and CDR2 is YYNGEE. CDR3 length equals 13 residues. V shed 0 bases and J shed 8 bases, with 11 bases lying between them. In DNA form, the CDR3 reads TGTGCCAGCAGCGTAGGTTCAGGGGACGGCTACACCTTC. Residues: CASSVGSGDGYTF.

CDR3: CASSPLNNEKLFF. In nucleotides, the CDR3 is TGTGCCAGCTCACCACTCAATAATGAAAAACTGTTTTTT. The rearrangement joins TRBV18 to TRBJ1-4; D gene ambiguous. The V end lost 1 base, the J end lost 4 bases, and 4 bases lay between the germline ends. CDR1 and CDR2 from the germline V gene are KGHSH and LQKENI. This CDR3 has 13 amino acids.

This chain connects TRBV18 to TRBJ2-7, with unresolved D. V shed 2 bases and J shed 4 bases, with 18 bases lying between them. Germline lookup yields CDR1 KGHSH and CDR2 LQKENI. This CDR3 is built from 16 residues. The CDR3 sequence: CASSPIVQAKNYEQYF. In DNA form, the CDR3 reads TGTGCCAGCTCACCAATCGTCCAGGCCAAAAATTACGAGCAGTACTTC.

The chain is built from TRBV7-2 and TRBJ2-6; D gene unclear. Trimming stripped 6 bases from V and 0 bases from J, with 12 bases between. The CDR3 is 16 residues long. The germline gives CDR1 SGHTA, CDR2 FQGNSA. The CDR3 sequence: CASSFRDGSGANVLTF. The CDR3 coding sequence is TGTGCCAGCAGTTTTCGAGATGGCTCTGGGGCCAACGTCCTGACTTTC.

This chain uses TRBV5-1 with TRBJ1-2; the match to TRBD1 covers 8 bases. Trimming cost V 0 bases and J 5 bases; bases outside gene matches: 0. Germline V gene sequence: CDR1 SGHRS, CDR2 YFSETQ. The CDR3 length is 13 residues. CDR3 loop: CASSLGTGYGYTF. The CDR3, as DNA: TGCGCCAGCAGCTTGGGGACAGGGTATGGCTACACCTTC.

This rearrangement joins TRBV6-1 to TRBJ2-7, with 8 bases lining up with TRBD2. V shed 0 bases and J 4 bases; nucleotides not matched to a gene: 5. Germline values: CDR1 MNHNS, CDR2 SASEGT. CDR3 length: 15 residues. CDR3 DNA: TGTGCCAGCAGTGAAGCGACAAGCGGGGGTTACGAGCAGTACTTC. It specifies CASSEATSGGYEQYF.

The chain recombines TRBV7-2 with TRBJ2-3, with TRBD2 matching over 7 bases. This CDR3 has 14 amino acids. Germline CDR1 reads SGHTA; CDR2 reads FQGNSA. V was clipped by 4 bases and J by 0 bases; unmatched bases: 1. In nucleotides, the CDR3 is TGTGCCAGCAGCTATAGCGGGAGCACAGATACGCAGTATTTT. Protein product: CASSYSGSTDTQYF.

The J gene is TRBJ2-5, the V gene TRBV11-2; D may be TRBD2 (5 bases). The CDR3 is 13 amino acids. Trimming removed 5 bases at V and 4 bases at J, with 11 bases between. Germline CDR1 and CDR2: SGHAT and FQNNGV. The CDR3 reads CASSHGNRETQYF. CDR3 bases: TGTGCCAGCAGCCACGGGAACAGAGAGACCCAGTACTTC.

This sequence joins TRBV3-1 (or the pseudogene TRBV3-2) and TRBJ2-1; tentative D call: TRBD2 (7 bases). This CDR3 is built from 13 residues. Germline values: CDR1 LGHDT, CDR2 YNNKEL (reference sequence). Deletions cut 7 bases from V and 6 bases from J, with 13 bases between. Here the CDR3 DNA reads TGTGCCAGCACCAAGGCGGGGGCCAATGAGCAGTTCTTC. This codes for CASTKAGANEQFF.

The gene calls are TRBV2 and TRBJ1-4, with 7 bases matching TRBD1. Germline trimming cut 6 bases from V and 10 bases from J; bases unmatched to any gene: 11. CDR3 length: 14 residues. Germline V gives CDR1 SNHLY, CDR2 FYNNEI. CDR3 DNA sequence: TGTGCCAGCAGGGCCGGGACAGAAGGGGGAAAACTGTTTTTT. Encoded protein: CASRAGTEGGKLFF.

The chain combines TRBV24-1 with TRBJ2-3, with D uncertain. This CDR3 is built from 15 residues. V lost 2 bases to trimming and J lost 2 bases, with 10 bases between them. Germline loops: CDR1 KGHDR, CDR2 SFDVKD. The CDR3 sequence: CATSDSKIHTDTQYF. As DNA, the CDR3 is TGTGCCACCAGTGATTCGAAGATACACACAGATACGCAGTATTTT.

This chain links TRBV6-5 with TRBJ2-7, with D maybe TRBD1 (6 bases). This CDR3 region has 14 residues. V was cut by 4 bases and J by 3 bases, with 13 bases left in between. Per germline, CDR1 MNHEY and CDR2 SVGAGI. The CDR3 DNA reads TGTGCCAGCAGTTCGGTCTTCAGGGGCTACGAGCAGTACTTC. Protein product: CASSSVFRGYEQYF.

Here the CDR3 reads CASSFTTGGFTEAFF. In DNA, the CDR3 is TGTGCCAGCAGCTTTACGACAGGGGGTTTCACTGAAGCTTTCTTT. V is TRBV5-5 and J is TRBJ1-1; 9 bases line up with TRBD1. The germline gives CDR1 SGHKS, CDR2 YYEKEE (reference sequence). Trimming cost V 2 bases and J 4 bases; bases outside gene matches: 6. This CDR3 region has 15 residues. Full variable domain (remainder filled in from reference TRBV5-5 and TRBJ1-1): DAGVTQSPTHLIKTRGQQVTLRCSPISGHKSVSWYQQVLGQGPQFIFQYYEKEERGRGNFPDRFSARQFPNYSSELNVNALLLGDSALYLCASSFTTGGFTEAFFGQGTRLTVV.

This chain connects TRBV27 to TRBJ2-7; D remains ambiguous. The CDR3 totals 14 residues. Per germline, CDR1 MNHEY and CDR2 SMNVEV (reference sequence). V was shortened by 2 bases and J by 5 bases, with 13 bases between the two germline ends. The CDR3 reads CASSLTETRHEQYF. CDR3 nucleotide sequence: TGTGCCAGCAGTTTAACCGAGACGAGGCACGAGCAGTACTTC.

V is TRBV7-3 and J is TRBJ2-6, with D maybe TRBD1 (6 bases). V gave up 5 bases and J gave up 4 bases, with 9 bases separating them. The CDR3 totals 14 residues. Per the germline V gene, CDR1 is SGHTA and CDR2 is FQGTGA. Written as DNA, the CDR3 is TGTGCCAGCAGCCCAGGGGCAGGGGCCAACGTCCTGACTTTC. This sequence encodes CASSPGAGANVLTF.

This clone was recorded once. This rearrangement joins TRBV9 to TRBJ1-2, with 9 bases aligning to TRBD1. CDR1 is SGDLS, CDR2 YYNGEE, per germline. V trimming: 4 bases; J trimming: 4 bases; junction bases outside the gene matches: 5. The CDR3 has 14 amino acids. The CDR3 DNA reads TGTGCCAGCAGCCTAGAGACAGGGGGCTATGGCTACACCTTC. Its protein product is CASSLETGGYGYTF.

The V gene is TRBV3-1 (or the pseudogene TRBV3-2), the J gene TRBJ1-6; D remains unclear. The V end lost 1 base, the J end lost 0 bases, and 7 bases lay between the germline ends. Germline assignment: CDR1 LGHDT and CDR2 YNNKEL (reference sequence). The CDR3 is 16 residues long. CDR3 sequence (DNA): TGTGCCAGCAGCCAAGGAGGCAGCTCCTATAATTCACCCCTCCACTTT. This sequence encodes CASSQGGSSYNSPLHF.

The chain joins TRBV7-6 to TRBJ2-7; 7 positions match TRBD1. The CDR3 length is 16 residues. The V segment lost 6 bases and the J segment 1 base; nucleotides outside the gene matches: 12. CDR1 SGHVS and CDR2 FNYEAQ come from the germline V gene. The DNA of the CDR3 is TGTGCCAGCAGTTTAACCAGACAGGGACCGTCCTACGAGCAGTACTTC. This codes for CASSLTRQGPSYEQYF.

In DNA form, the CDR3 reads TGTGCCAGTAGTCCGATTGGACAGGGAAGGAGCAATCAGCCCCAGCATTTT. It codes for CASSPIGQGRSNQPQHF. V usage is TRBV19 and J usage is TRBJ1-5; 8 bases are shared with TRBD1. V gave up 5 bases and J gave up 1 base; unmatched junction bases: 10. CDR3 length: 17 amino acids. The V gene's germline CDR1 is LNHDA and CDR2 SQIVND (reference sequence). Filled out from reference TRBV19 and TRBJ1-5, the complete variable domain reads DGGITQSPKYLFRKEGQNVTLSCEQNLNHDAMYWYRQDPGQGLRLIYYSQIVNDFQKGDIAEGYSVSREKKESFPLTVTSAQKNPTAFYLCASSPIGQGRSNQPQHFGDGTRLSIL.

The CDR3 nucleotides read TGTGCCAGCAGCCCCCGGACAGGACTCTACGAGCAGTACTTC. This gives the protein CASSPRTGLYEQYF. The gene calls are TRBV11-2 and TRBJ2-7; 7 positions agree with TRBD1. J was trimmed by 3 bases and V by 5 bases; bases with no gene match: 7. CDR3 length: 14 residues. Germline CDR1 is SGHAT and CDR2 is FQNNGV.

This chain uses TRBV5-1 with TRBJ1-4; 7 nucleotides align to TRBD1. The ends lost 5 bases at V and 0 bases at J; junction bases unmatched: 1. CDR1 and CDR2 from the germline V gene are SGHRS and YFSETQ. CDR3 length: 14 residues. The CDR3 DNA sequence: TGCGCCAGCAGTCAGGGGGCAACTAATGAAAAACTGTTTTTT. It is translated as CASSQGATNEKLFF.

The chain carries TRBV13 and TRBJ2-5; TRBD1 agrees at 8 bases. V shed 5 bases and J 5 bases; nucleotides not matched to a gene: 16. The CDR3 is 17 residues long. CDR1 PRHDT and CDR2 FYEKMQ come from the germline V gene (reference sequence). CDR3 region: CASSQGQEAGMVETQYF. CDR3 in DNA: TGTGCCAGCAGCCAGGGACAGGAAGCAGGGATGGTCGAGACCCAGTACTTC.

CDR3 DNA sequence: TGTGCCAGCAGCTTGGGACAGGACGAGGTGGAGACCCAGTACTTC. It specifies CASSLGQDEVETQYF. The V call is TRBV13, the J call TRBJ2-5; 8 bases map to TRBD1. Germline V lookup: CDR1 PRHDT, CDR2 FYEKMQ (reference sequence). The V segment lost 3 bases and the J segment 5 bases; nucleotides outside the gene matches: 8. This CDR3 has 15 amino acids.

J is TRBJ1-2 and V is TRBV9; the match to TRBD1 covers 8 bases. The CDR3 has 16 amino acids. Germline CDR1 and CDR2: SGDLS and YYNGEE. With 3 bases clipped from V and 4 bases from J, the junction kept 11 bases outside the gene matches. CDR3 in DNA: TGTGCCAGCAGCGGCCCGGGGCAGGGGGCAGGCTATGGCTACACCTTC. This sequence encodes CASSGPGQGAGYGYTF. Variable domain in full (rest from reference TRBV9 and TRBJ1-2): DSGVTQTPKHLITATGQRVTLRCSPRSGDLSVYWYQQSLDQGLQFLIQYYNGEERAKGNILERFSAQQFPDLHSELNLSSLELGDSALYFCASSGPGQGAGYGYTFGSGTRLTVV.